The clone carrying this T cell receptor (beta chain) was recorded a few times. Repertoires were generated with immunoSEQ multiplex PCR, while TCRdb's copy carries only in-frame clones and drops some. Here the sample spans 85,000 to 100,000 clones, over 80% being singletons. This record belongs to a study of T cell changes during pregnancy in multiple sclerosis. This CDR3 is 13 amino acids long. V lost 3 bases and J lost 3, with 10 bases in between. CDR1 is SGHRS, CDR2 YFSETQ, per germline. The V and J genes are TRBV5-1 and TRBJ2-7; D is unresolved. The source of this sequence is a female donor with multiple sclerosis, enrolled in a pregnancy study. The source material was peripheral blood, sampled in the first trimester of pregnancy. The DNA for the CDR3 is TGCGCCAGCAGCTCAGGAATAAACTACGAGCAGTACTTC. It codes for CASSSGINYEQYF. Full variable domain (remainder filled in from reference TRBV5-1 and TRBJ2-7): KAGVTQTPRYLIKTRGQQVTLSCSPISGHRSVSWYQQTPGQGLQFLFEYFSETQRNKGNFPGRFSGRQFSNSRSEMNVSTLELGDSALYLCASSSGINYEQYFGPGTRLTVT.